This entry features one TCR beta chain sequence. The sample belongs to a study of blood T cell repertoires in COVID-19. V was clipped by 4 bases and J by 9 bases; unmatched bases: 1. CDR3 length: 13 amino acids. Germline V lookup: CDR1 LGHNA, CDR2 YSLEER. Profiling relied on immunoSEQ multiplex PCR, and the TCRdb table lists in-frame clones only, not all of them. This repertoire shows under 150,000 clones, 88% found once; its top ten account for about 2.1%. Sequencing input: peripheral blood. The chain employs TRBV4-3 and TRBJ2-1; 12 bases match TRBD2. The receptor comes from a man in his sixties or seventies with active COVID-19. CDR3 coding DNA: TGCGCCAGCAGCCGACTAGCGGGGGCTGAGCAGTTCTTC. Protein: CASSRLAGAEQFF.